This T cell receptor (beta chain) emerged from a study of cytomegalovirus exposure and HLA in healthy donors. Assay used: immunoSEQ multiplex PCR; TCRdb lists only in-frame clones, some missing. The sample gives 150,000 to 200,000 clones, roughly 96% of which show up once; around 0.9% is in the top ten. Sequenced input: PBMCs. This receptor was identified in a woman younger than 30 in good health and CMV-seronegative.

The CDR3 is CASSFGQGAGGELFF. The CDR3 DNA is TGTGCCAGCAGCTTCGGGCAGGGGGCCGGCGGGGAGCTGTTTTTT. This sequence joins TRBV5-6 and TRBJ2-2; 8 bases fit TRBD1. The V gene end was trimmed by 2 bases and the J gene end by 7 bases; junction bases not matched to a gene: 7. The CDR3 consists of 15 residues. CDR1 SGHDT and CDR2 YYEEEE come from the germline V gene.